Sequencing of this TCR beta chain was carried out in a study of blood T cell repertoires in COVID-19. Study in general: The cDNA or gDNA used as material had been derived from T cells, B-cell-depleted T cells, or PBMCs.

Original methodology: Counts of nucleated cells, estimated from reference gene primer amplification, were obtained. The assay was immunoSEQ multiplex PCR, and TCRdb's table has in-frame clones only and misses some. V and J calls and clone size are those listed in that table; D and trimming were worked out from the DNA. In the table there are about 310,000 clones, about 90% of which are singletons. Trimming cost V 1 base and J 4 bases, with 14 bases left between them. Germline CDR1 is GTSNPN and CDR2 is SVGIG (reference sequence). The CDR3 has 15 amino acids. The sequenced sample was peripheral blood. The rearrangement joins TRBV30 to TRBJ1-5, with D perhaps matching TRBD1 (5 bases). This clonotype was sampled from a middle-aged woman with COVID-19, enrolled during active disease. CDR3 sequence: CAWSAPGIENQPQHF. Written as DNA, the CDR3 is TGTGCCTGGAGTGCCCCAGGGATAGAGAATCAGCCCCAGCATTTT.